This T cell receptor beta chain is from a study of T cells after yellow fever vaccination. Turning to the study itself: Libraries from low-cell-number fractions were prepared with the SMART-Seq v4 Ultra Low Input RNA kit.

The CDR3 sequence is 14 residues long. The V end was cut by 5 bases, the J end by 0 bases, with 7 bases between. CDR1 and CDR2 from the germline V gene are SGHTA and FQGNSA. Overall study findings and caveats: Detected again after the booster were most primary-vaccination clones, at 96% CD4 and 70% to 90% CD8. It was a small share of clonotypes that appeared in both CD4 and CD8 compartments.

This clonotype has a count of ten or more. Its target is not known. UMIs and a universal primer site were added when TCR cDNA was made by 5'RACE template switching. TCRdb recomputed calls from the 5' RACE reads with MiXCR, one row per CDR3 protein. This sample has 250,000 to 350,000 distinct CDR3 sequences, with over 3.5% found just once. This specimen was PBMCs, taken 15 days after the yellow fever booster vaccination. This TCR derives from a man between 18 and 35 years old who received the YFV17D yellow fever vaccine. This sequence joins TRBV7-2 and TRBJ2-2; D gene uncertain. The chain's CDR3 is CASSPVANTGELFF. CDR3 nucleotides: TGTGCCAGCAGCCCAGTAGCGAACACCGGGGAGCTGTTTTTT.